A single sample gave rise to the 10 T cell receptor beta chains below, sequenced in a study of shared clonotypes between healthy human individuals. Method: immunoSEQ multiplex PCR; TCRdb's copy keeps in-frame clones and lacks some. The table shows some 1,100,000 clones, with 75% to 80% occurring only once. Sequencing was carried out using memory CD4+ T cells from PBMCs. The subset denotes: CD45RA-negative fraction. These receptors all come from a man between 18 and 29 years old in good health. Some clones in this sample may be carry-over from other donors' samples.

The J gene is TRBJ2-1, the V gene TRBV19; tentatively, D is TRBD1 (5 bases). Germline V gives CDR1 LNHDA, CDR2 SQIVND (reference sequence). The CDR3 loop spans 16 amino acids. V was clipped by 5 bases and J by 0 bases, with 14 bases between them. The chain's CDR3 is CASSPGRTFSYNEQFF. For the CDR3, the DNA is TGTGCCAGTAGTCCCGGCCGGACATTCTCCTACAATGAGCAGTTCTTC.

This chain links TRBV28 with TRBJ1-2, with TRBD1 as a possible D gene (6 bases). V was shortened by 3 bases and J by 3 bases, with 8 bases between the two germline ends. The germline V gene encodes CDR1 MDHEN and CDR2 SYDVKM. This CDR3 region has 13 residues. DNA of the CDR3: TGTGCCAGCAGTTTCAGGGGTGACTATGGCTACACCTTC. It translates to CASSFRGDYGYTF.

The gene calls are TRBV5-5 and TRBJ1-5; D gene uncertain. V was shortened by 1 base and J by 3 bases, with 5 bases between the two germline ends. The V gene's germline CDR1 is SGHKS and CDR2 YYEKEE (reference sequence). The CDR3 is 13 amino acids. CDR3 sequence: CASSLTVNQPQHF. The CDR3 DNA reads TGTGCCAGCAGCTTGACTGTCAATCAGCCCCAGCATTTT.

CDR3 loop: CASSSAGITYGYTF. CDR3 DNA sequence: TGCGCCAGCAGCTCCGCCGGGATTACCTATGGCTACACCTTC. This sequence joins TRBV5-1 and TRBJ1-2; unclear D gene. V lost 3 bases and J 4 bases, leaving 13 bases between the germline ends. Per germline, CDR1 SGHRS and CDR2 YFSETQ. This CDR3 has 14 residues.

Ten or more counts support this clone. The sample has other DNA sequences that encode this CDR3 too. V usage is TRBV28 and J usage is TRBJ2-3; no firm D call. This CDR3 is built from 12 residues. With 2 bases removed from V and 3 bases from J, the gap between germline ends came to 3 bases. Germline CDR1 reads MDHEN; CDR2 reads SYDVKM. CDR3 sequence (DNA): TGTGCCAGCAGTTTAGAAACAGATACGCAGTATTTT. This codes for CASSLETDTQYF.

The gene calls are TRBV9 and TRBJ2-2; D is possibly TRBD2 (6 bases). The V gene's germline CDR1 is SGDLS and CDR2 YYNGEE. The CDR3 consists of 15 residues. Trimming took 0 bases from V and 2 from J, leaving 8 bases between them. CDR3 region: CASSVASVNTGELFF. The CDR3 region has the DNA TGTGCCAGCAGCGTAGCTAGCGTAAACACCGGGGAGCTGTTTTTT.

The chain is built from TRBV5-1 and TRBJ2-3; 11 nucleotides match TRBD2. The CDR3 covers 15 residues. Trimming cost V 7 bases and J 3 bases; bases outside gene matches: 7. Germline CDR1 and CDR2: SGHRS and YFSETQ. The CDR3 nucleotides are TGCGCCAGCCTACTAGCGGGGGAGGAAACAGATACGCAGTATTTT. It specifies CASLLAGEETDTQYF.

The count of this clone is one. CDR3 sequence: CASSRTSGLRGEQFF. The CDR3 coding sequence is TGTGCCAGCAGCCGGACTAGCGGGCTGAGGGGTGAGCAGTTCTTC. The genes are TRBV11-2 and TRBJ2-1; 11 nucleotides line up with TRBD2. The junction had 9 bases not matched to a gene; V was cut back by 5 bases and J by 9 bases. Germline assignment: CDR1 SGHAT and CDR2 FQNNGV. The CDR3 extends over 15 amino acids.

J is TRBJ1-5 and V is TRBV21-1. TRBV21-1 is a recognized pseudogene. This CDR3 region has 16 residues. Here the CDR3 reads CAREGESKRNNQPQHF. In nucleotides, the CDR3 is TGTGCCAGGGAGGGAGAATCCAAAAGAAACAATCAGCCCCAGCATTTT.

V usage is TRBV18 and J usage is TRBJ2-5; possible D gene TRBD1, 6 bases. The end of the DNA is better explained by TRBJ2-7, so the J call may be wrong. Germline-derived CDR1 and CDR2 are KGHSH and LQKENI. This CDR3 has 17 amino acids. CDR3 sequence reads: CASSPGSPTGFAYEQYF. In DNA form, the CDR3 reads TGTGCCAGCTCACCCGGAAGTCCCACAGGGTTTGCCTACGAGCAGTACTTC.